A selection of T cell receptor beta chains follows, all from one sample in a study of glioma-infiltrating T cells. Each CDR3 protein is one row after TCRdb ran MiXCR on the multiplex PCR reads. Here the sample spans approximately 400,000 distinct CDR3 sequences, about 40% being singletons. Sequenced input: glioma tissue, nonneoplastic brain tissue, or PBMCs (not recorded which). These TCRs come from a human donor with low-grade glioma or glioblastoma, undergoing nonglioma brain surgery, or in good health (not recorded which). The CDR3 runs from the conserved cysteine through the conserved F or W. The D gene is left open where the match is weak. Expanded clones get a size class; other rows say once, few or many, or leave the size out.

j_call,v_call,d_call,cdr3_length,clone_size,cdr3_nt,cdr3_aa
TRBJ2-7,TRBV7-9,TRBD1,17,NA,TGTGCCAGCAGCCCCTTTACCGGGACAGGGCTCGAGTACGAGAAGTACTTC,CASSPFTGTGLEYEKYF
TRBJ1-2,TRBV28,NA,15,many,TGTGCCAGCAGTTCGCAGGGGAGATGGAACTATGGCTACACCTTC,CASSSQGRWNYGYTF
TRBJ1-5,TRBV19,NA,16,NA,TGTGCCAGTAGTATTCTAACGATGGGATACAATCAGCCCCAGCATTTT,CASSILTMGYNQPQHF
TRBJ2-2,TRBV5-1,TRBD2,14,few,TGCGCCAGCAGCGCGGGAGCGTACACCGGGGAGCTGTTTTTT,CASSAGAYTGELFF
TRBJ1-1,TRBV12-3/TRBV12-4,NA,14,NA,TGTGCCAGCAGTTTAGACGGCCTGAGCACTGAAGCTTTCTTT,CASSLDGLSTEAFF
TRBJ1-5,TRBV7-9,NA,16,NA,TGTGCCAGCAGATTTTGGGGGGGGTTGAAGGATCAGCCCCAGCATTTT,CASRFWGGLKDQPQHF
TRBJ1-4,TRBV11-2,NA,16,NA,TGTGCCAGCAGCCCCCGAGCTAGTGCAACTAATGAAAAACTGTTTTTT,CASSPRASATNEKLFF
TRBJ2-7,TRBV27,NA,15,few,TGTGCCAGCAGTTTGTGGTCTTCCCGGGACTACGAGCAGTACTTC,CASSLWSSRDYEQYF
TRBJ2-1,TRBV27,TRBD2,15,NA,TGTGCCACCAGTGCTTCAGCGGGAGGGTCAAGCGAGCAGTTCTTC,CATSASAGGSSEQFF
TRBJ2-1,TRBV13,NA,15,NA,TGTGCCAGCAGCTTAGGACAGCACTGGTCGAATGAGCAGTTCTTC,CASSLGQHWSNEQFF
TRBJ2-3,TRBV24-1,NA,13,few,TGTGCCACCAGTGATTCGTACATGGATACGCAGTATTTT,CATSDSYMDTQYF